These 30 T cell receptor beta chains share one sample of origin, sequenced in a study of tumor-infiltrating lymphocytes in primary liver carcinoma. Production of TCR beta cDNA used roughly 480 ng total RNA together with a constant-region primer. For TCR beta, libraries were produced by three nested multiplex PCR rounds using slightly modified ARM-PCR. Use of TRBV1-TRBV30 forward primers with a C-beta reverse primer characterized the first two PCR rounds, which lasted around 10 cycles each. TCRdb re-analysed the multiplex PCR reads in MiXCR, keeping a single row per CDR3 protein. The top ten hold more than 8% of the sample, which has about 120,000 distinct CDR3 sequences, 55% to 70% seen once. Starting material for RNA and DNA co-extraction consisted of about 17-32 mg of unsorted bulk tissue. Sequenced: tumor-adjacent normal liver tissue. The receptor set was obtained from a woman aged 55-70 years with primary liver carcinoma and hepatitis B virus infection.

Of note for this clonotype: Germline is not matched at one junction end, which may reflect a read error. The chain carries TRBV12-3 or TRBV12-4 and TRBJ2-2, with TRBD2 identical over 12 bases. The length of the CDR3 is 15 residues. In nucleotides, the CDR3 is TGTGCCGGCAGGACTAGCGGGATCGGCACGGGGGAGCTGTTTTTT. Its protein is CAGRTSGIGTGELFF.

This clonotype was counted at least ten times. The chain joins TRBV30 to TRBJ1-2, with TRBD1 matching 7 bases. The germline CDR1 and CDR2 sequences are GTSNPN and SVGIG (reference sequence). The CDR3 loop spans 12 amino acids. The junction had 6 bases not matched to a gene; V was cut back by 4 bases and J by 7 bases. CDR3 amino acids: CAWTKHRGGYTF. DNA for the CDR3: TGTGCCTGGACAAAGCACAGGGGTGGCTACACCTTC.

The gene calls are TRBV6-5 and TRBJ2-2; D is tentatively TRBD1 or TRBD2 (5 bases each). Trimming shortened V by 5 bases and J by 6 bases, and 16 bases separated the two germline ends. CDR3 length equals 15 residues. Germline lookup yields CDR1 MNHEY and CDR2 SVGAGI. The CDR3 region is CASSTPGANSGELFF. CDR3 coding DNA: TGTGCCAGCAGTACACCCGGGGCTAACTCCGGGGAGCTGTTTTTT.

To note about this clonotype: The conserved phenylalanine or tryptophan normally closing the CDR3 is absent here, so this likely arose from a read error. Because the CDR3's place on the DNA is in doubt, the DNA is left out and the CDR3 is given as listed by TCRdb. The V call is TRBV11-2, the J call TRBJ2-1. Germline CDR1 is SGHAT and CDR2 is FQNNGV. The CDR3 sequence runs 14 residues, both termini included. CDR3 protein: CASSLYGNRNEQFL.

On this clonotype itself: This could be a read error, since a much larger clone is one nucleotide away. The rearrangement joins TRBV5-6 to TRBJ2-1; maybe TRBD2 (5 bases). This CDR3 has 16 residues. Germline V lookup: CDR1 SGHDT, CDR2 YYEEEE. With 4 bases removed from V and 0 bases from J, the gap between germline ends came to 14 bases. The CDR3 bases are TGTGCCAGCAGCGGCCAAGCGGCAAACTCCTACAATGAGCAGTTCTTC. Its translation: CASSGQAANSYNEQFF.

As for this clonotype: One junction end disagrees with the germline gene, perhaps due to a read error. CDR3 bases: TGTGCCAGCAGTTCGAAGCCCCACGAGCAGCACTTC. It translates to CASSSKPHEQHF. The chain couples TRBV28 to TRBJ2-7, with D unresolved. The CDR3 is 12 amino acids. Germline V lookup: CDR1 MDHEN, CDR2 SYDVKM. The complete variable domain, with remaining parts taken from reference TRBV28 and TRBJ2-7, reads DVKVTQSSRYLVKRTGEKVFLECVQDMDHENMFWYRQDPGLGLRLIYFSYDVKMKEKGDIPEGYSVSREKKERFSLILESASTNQTSMYLCASSSKPHEQHFGPGTRLTVT.

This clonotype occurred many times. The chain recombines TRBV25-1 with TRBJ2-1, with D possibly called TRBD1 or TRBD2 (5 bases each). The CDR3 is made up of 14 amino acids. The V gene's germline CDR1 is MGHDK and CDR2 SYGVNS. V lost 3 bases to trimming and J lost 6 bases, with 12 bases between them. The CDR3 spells CASSEPGPGNEQFF. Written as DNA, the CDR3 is TGTGCCAGCAGTGAGCCGGGACCTGGCAATGAGCAGTTCTTC.

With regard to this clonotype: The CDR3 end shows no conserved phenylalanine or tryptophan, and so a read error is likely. This chain's CDR3 is CASSKDSDQPQHS. The CDR3 region has the DNA TGCGCCAGCAGTAAGGATAGCGATCAGCCACAGCATTCT. V gene TRBV10-1 combines with J gene TRBJ1-5, with D hard to call. Looked up from germline, CDR1 is WNHNN and CDR2 is SYGVQD (reference sequence). The CDR3 consists of 13 residues.

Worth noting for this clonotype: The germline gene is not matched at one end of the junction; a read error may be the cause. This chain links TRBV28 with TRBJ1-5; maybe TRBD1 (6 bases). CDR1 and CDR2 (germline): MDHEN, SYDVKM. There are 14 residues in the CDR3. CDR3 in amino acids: CASRRTAGNQPHHF. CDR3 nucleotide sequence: TGTGCCAGCAGGAGGACAGCGGGCAATCAGCCCCATCATTTT.

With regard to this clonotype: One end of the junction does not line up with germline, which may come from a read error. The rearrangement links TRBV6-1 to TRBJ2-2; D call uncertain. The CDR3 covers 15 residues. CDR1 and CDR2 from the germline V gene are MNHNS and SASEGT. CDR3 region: CASSEHSASTGELFF. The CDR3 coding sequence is TGTGCCAGCAGTGAGCACTCCGCGAGCACCGGAGAGCTGTTTTTT.

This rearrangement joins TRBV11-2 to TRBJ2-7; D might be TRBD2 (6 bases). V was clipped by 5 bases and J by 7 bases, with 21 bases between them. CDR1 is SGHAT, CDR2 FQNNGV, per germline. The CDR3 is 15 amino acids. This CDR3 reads CASSIMTGVIYEQYF. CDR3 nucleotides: TGTGCCAGCAGCATAATGACGGGAGTGATCTATGAGCAGTACTTC.

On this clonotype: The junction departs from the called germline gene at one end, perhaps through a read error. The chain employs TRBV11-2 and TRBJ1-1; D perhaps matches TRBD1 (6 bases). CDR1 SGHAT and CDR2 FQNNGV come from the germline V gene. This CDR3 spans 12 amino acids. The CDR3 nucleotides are TGTGTCGGCAGCTTAGGGGGAACTGAAGCTCTCTTT. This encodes CVGSLGGTEALF.

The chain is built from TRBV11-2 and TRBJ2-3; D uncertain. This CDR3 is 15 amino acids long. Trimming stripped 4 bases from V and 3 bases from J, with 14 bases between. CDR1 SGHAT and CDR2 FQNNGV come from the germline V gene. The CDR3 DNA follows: TGTGCCAGCAGCTCCTTCTCGTCTAATACAGATACGCAGTATTTT. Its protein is CASSSFSSNTDTQYF.

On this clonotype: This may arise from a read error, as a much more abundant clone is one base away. CDR3 residues: CAWSVPTSRLNEQYF. For the CDR3, the DNA is TGTGCCTGGAGTGTACCCACAAGTCGGCTAAACGAGCAGTACTTC. V is TRBV30 and J is TRBJ2-7; no clear D. V was trimmed by 0 bases and J by 5 bases, leaving 17 bases between them. Germline loops: CDR1 GTSNPN, CDR2 SVGIG (reference sequence). The CDR3 runs 15 residues.

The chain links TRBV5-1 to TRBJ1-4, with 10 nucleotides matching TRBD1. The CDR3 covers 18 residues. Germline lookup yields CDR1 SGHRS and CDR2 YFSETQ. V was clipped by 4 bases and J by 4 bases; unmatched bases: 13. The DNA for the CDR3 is TGCGCCAGCAGCCGAGGGGGGACAGGGGCACCAATTAATGAAAAACTGTTTTTT. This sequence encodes CASSRGGTGAPINEKLFF.

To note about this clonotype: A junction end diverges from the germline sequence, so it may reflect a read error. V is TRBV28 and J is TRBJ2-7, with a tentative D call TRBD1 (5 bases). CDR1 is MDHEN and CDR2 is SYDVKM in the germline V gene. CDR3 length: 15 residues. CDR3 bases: TGTGCCAGTAGTTTGGGGCAGAGTCCCCCCTACGAGCAGTACTTC. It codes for CASSLGQSPPYEQYF.

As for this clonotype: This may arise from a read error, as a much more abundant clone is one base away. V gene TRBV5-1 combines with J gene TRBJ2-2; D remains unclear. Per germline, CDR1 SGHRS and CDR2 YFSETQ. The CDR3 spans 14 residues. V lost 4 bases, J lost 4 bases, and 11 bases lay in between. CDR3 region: CASSVDVGTGELFF. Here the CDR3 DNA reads TGCGCCAGCAGCGTGGATGTTGGCACCGGGGAGCTGTTTTTT.

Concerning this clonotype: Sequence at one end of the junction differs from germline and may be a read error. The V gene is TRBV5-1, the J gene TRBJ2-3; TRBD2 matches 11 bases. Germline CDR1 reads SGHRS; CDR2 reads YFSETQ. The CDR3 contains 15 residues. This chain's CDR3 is CASSLSTSGTVTQYF. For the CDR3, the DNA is TGCGCCAGCAGTTTATCGACTAGCGGGACAGTTACGCAGTATTTT.

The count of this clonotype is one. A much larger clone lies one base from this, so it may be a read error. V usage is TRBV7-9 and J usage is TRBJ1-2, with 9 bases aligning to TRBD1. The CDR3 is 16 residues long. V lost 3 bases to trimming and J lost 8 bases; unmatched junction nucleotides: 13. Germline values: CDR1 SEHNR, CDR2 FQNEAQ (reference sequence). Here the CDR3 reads CASSFVAGQGSRGYTF. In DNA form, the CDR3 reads TGTGCCAGCAGCTTCGTGGCCGGACAGGGGAGTCGGGGCTACACCTTC.

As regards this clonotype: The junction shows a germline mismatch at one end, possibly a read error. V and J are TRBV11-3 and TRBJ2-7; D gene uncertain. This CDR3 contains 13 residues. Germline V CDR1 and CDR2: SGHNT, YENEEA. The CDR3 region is CASSLRRSFEQYF. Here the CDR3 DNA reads TGCGCCAGCAGCTTGAGGCGGTCCTTCGAGCAGTACTTC.

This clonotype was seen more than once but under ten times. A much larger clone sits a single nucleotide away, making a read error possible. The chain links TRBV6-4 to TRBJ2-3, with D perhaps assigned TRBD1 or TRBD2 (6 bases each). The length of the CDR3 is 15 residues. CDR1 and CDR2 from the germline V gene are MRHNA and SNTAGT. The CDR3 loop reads CVSSDSRGATDTQYF. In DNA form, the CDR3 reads TGTGTCAGCAGTGACTCGAGGGGGGCCACAGATACGCAGTATTTT.

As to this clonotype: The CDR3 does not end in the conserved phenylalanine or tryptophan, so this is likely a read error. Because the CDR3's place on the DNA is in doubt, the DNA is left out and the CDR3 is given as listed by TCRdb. Here the CDR3 reads CASSESERGPPFS. This sequence joins TRBV10-1 and TRBJ1-1. From its first to its last residue, the CDR3 has 13 amino acids. Germline assignment: CDR1 WNHNN and CDR2 SYGVQD (reference sequence).

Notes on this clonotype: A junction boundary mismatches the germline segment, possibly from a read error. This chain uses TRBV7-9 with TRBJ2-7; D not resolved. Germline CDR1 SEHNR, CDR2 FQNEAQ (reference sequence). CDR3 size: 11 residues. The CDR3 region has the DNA TGTGCCAGCAACTCCTCCTACGGGCAGTACTTC. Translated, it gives CASNSSYGQYF.

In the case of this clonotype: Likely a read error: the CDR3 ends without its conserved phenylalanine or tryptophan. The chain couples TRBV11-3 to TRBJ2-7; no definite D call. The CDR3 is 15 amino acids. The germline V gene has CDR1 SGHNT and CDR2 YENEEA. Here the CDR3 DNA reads TGTGCCAGCAGCTTGCAGGTTACCTCCACCTACGATCAGTACTCC. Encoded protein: CASSLQVTSTYDQYS.

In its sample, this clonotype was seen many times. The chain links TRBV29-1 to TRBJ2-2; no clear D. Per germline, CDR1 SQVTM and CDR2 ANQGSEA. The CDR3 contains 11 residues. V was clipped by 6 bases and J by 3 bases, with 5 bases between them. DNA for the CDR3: TGCAGCGTCAGAGACACCGGGGAGCTGTTTTTT. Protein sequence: CSVRDTGELFF.

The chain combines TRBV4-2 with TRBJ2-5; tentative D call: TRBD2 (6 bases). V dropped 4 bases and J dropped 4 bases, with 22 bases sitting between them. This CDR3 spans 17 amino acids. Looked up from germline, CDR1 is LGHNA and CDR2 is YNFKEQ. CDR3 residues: CASSRDHRGTRLETQYF. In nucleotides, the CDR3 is TGTGCCAGCAGCCGAGATCATCGCGGGACCCGCCTAGAGACCCAGTACTTC.

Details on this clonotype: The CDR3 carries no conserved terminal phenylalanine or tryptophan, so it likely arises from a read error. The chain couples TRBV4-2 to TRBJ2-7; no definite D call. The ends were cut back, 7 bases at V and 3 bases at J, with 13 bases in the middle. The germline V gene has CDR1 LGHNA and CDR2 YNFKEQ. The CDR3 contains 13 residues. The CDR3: CASNPRLLYEQYI. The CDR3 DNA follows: TGTGCCAGCAACCCCCGTTTACTCTACGAGCAGTACATC.

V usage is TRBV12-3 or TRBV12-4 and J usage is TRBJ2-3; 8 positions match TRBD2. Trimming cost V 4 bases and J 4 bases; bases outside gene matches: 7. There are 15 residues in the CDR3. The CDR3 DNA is TGTGCCAGCAGTTCGGGGACTAGTGTGGCAGATACGCAGTATTTT. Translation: CASSSGTSVADTQYF.

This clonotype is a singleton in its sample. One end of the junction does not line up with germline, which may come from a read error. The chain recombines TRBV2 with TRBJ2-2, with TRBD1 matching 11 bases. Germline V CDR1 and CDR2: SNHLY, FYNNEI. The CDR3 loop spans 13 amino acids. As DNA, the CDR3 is TGTGCCAGCCGGACAGGGGGCACCGGGAAGCTGTTTTTT. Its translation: CASRTGGTGKLFF.

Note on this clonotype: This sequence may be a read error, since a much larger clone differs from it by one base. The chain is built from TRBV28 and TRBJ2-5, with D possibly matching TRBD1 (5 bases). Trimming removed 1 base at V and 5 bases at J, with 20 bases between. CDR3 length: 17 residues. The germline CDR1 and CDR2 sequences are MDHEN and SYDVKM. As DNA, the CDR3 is TGTGCCAGCAGTTTATCACGGACCAAGACAGAGGAGGAGACCCAGTACTTC. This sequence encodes CASSLSRTKTEEETQYF.